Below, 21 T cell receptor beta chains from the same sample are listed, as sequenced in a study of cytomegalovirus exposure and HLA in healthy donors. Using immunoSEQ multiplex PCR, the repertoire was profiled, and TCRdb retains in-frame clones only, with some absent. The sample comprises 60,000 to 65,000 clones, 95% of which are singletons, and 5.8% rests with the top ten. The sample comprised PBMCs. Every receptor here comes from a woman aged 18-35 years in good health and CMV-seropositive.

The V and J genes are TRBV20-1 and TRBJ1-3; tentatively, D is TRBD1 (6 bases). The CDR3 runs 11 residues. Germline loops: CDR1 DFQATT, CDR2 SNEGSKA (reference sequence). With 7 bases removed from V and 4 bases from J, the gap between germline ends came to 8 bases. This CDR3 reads CSGTDGNTIYF. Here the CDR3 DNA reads TGCAGTGGGACAGACGGAAACACCATATATTTT.

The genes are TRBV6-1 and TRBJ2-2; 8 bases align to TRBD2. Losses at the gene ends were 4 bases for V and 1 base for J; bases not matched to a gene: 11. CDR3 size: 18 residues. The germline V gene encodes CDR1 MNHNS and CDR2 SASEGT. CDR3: CASSVRFGRGVNTGELFF. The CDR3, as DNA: TGTGCCAGCAGTGTTCGGTTCGGGAGGGGTGTGAACACCGGGGAGCTGTTTTTT.

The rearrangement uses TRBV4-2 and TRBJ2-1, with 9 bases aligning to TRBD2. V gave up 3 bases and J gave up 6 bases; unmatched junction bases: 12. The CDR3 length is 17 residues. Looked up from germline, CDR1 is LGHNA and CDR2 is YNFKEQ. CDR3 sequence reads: CASSHPGAGGPLNEQFF. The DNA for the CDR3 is TGTGCCAGCAGCCACCCTGGGGCGGGAGGGCCCCTCAATGAGCAGTTCTTC.

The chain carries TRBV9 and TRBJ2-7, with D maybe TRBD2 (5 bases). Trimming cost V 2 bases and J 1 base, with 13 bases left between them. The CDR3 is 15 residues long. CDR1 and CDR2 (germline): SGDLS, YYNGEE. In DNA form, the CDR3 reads TGTGCCAGCAGCGTCCAAGCTAGCCGGTCCTACGAGCAGTACTTC. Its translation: CASSVQASRSYEQYF.

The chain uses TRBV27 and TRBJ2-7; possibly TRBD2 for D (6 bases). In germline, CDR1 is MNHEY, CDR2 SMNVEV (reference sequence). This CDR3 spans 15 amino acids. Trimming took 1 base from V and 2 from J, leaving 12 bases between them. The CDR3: CASSLYSSAAYEQYF. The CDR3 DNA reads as TGTGCCAGCAGTTTATACTCTAGCGCAGCCTACGAGCAGTACTTC.

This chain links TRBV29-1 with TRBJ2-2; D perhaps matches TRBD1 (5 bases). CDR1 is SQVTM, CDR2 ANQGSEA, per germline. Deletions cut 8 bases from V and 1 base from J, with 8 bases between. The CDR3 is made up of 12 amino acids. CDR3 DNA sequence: TGCAGCACTGGACAGAACACCGGGGAGCTGTTTTTT. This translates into CSTGQNTGELFF.

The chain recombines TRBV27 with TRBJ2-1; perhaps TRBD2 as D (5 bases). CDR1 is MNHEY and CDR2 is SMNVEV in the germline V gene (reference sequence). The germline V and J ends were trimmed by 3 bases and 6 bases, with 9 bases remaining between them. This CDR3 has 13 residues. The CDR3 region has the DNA TGTGCCAGCAGTTTCGGGGATCGCAATGAGCAGTTCTTC. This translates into CASSFGDRNEQFF.

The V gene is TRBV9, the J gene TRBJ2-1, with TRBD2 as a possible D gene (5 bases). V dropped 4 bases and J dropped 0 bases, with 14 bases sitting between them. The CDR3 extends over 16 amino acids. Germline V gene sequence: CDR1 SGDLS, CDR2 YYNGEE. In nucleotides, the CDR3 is TGTGCCAGCAGCCAGAGGACTGTATCCTCCTACAATGAGCAGTTCTTC. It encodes CASSQRTVSSYNEQFF.

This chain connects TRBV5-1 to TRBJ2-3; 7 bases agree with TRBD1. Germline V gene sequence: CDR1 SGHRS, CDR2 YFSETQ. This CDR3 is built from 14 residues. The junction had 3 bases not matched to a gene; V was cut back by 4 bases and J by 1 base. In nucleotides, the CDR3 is TGCGCCAGCAGCCCCGGACAGGGCACAGATACGCAGTATTTT. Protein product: CASSPGQGTDTQYF.

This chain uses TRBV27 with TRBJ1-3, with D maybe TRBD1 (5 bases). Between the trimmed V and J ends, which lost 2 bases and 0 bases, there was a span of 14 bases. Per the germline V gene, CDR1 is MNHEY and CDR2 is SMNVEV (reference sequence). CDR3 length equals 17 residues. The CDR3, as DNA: TGTGCCAGCAGTTTAAGATTGGACATCAGCTCTGGAAACACCATATATTTT. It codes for CASSLRLDISSGNTIYF.

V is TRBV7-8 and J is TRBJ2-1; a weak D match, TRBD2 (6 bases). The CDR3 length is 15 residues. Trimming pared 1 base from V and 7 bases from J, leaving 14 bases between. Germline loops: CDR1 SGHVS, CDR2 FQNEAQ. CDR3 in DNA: TGTGCCAGCAGCTTAGTGTTAGGGACTCTTAATGAGCAGTTCTTC. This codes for CASSLVLGTLNEQFF.

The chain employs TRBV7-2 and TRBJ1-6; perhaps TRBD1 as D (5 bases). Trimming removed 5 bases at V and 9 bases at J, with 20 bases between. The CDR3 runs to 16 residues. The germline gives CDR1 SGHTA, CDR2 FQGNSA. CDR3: CASSPRGGMAGSPLHF. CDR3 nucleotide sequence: TGTGCCAGCAGCCCGCGGGGGGGAATGGCAGGTTCACCCCTCCACTTT.

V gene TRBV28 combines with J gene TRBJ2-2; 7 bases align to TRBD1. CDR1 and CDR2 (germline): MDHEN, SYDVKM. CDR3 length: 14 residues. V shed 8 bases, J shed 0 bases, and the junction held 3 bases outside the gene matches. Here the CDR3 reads CASGGQTNTGELFF. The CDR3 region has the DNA TGTGCCAGCGGGGGACAGACGAACACCGGGGAGCTGTTTTTT.

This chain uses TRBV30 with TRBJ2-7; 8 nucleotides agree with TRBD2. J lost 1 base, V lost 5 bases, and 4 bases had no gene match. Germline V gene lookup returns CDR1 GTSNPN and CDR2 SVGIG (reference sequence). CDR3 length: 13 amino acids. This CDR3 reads CAWGTSGSYEQYF. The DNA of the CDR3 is TGTGCCTGGGGTACTAGCGGATCCTACGAGCAGTACTTC. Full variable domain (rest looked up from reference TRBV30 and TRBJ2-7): SQTIHQWPATLVQPVGSPLSLECTVEGTSNPNLYWYRQAAGRGLQLLFYSVGIGQISSEVPQNLSASRPQDRQFILSSKKLLLSDSGFYLCAWGTSGSYEQYFGPGTRLTVT.

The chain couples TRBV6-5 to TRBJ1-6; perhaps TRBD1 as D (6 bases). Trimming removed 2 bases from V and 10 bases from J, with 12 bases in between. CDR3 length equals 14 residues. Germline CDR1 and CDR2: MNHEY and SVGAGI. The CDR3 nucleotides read TGTGCCAGCAGTTACGGGGGCCCGGGGTCACCCCTCCACTTT. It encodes CASSYGGPGSPLHF.

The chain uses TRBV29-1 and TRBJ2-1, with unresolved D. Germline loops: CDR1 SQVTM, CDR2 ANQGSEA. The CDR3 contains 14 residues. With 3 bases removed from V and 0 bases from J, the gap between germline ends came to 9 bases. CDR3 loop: CSVEPPSSYNEQFF. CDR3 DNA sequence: TGCAGCGTTGAGCCCCCGAGCTCCTACAATGAGCAGTTCTTC.

Here the CDR3 reads CASRIYRGQDYGYTF. CDR3 DNA sequence: TGTGCCAGCAGGATCTACAGGGGGCAGGACTATGGCTACACCTTC. The chain is built from TRBV28 and TRBJ1-2; 9 nucleotides match TRBD1. V trimming: 6 bases; J trimming: 3 bases; junction bases outside the gene matches: 8. Germline values: CDR1 MDHEN, CDR2 SYDVKM. The CDR3 spans 15 residues.

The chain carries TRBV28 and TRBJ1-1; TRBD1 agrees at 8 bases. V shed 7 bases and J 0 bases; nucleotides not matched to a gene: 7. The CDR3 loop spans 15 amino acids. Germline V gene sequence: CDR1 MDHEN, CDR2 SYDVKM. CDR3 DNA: TGTGCCAGCATCCCACAGGGGGGCATGAACACTGAAGCTTTCTTT. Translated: CASIPQGGMNTEAFF. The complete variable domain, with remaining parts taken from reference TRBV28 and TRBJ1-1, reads DVKVTQSSRYLVKRTGEKVFLECVQDMDHENMFWYRQDPGLGLRLIYFSYDVKMKEKGDIPEGYSVSREKKERFSLILESASTNQTSMYLCASIPQGGMNTEAFFGQGTRLTVV.

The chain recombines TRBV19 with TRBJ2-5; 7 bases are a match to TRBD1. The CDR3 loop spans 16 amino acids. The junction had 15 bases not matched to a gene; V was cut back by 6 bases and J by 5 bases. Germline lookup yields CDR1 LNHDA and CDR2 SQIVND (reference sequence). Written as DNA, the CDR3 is TGTGCCAGTAGCAGGTCGACGACAGGGCGGTTTGAGACCCAGTACTTC. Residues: CASSRSTTGRFETQYF.

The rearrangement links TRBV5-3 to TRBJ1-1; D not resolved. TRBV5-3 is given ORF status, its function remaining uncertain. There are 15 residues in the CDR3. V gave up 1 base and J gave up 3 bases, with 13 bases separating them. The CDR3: CARSLHTELDTEAFF. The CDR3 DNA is TGTGCCAGAAGCTTGCATACGGAACTAGACACTGAAGCTTTCTTT.

CDR3 coding DNA: TGTGCCAGCAGCGTATCGGGGGGGCCGTACACCGGGGAGCTGTTTTTT. It translates to CASSVSGGPYTGELFF. The rearrangement links TRBV9 to TRBJ2-2; 8 bases line up with TRBD2. The CDR3 consists of 16 residues. Germline CDR1 and CDR2: SGDLS and YYNGEE. Trimming cost V 1 base and J 3 bases; bases outside gene matches: 5. The complete variable domain, with remaining parts taken from reference TRBV9 and TRBJ2-2, reads DSGVTQTPKHLITATGQRVTLRCSPRSGDLSVYWYQQSLDQGLQFLIQYYNGEERAKGNILERFSAQQFPDLHSELNLSSLELGDSALYFCASSVSGGPYTGELFFGEGSRLTVL.